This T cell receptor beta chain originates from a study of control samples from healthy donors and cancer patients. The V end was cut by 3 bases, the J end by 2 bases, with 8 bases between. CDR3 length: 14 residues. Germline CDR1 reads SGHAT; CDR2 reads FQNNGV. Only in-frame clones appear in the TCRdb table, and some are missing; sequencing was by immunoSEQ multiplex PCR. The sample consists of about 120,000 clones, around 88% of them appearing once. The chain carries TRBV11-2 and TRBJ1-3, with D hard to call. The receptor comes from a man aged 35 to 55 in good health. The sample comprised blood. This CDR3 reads CASSLGLPGNTIYF. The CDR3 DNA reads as TGTGCCAGCAGCTTGGGGTTGCCTGGAAACACCATATATTTT.